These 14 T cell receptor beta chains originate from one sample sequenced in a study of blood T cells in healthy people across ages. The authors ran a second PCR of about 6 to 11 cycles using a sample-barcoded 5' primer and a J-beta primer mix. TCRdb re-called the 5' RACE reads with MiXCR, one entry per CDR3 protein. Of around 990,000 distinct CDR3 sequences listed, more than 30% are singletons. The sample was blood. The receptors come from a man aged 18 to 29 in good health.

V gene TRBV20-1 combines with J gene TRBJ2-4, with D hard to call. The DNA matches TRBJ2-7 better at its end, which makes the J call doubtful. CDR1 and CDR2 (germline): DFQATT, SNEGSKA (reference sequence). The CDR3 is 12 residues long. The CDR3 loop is CSAQDYSYEQYF. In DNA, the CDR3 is TGCAGTGCTCAGGATTATAGCTACGAGCAGTACTTC.

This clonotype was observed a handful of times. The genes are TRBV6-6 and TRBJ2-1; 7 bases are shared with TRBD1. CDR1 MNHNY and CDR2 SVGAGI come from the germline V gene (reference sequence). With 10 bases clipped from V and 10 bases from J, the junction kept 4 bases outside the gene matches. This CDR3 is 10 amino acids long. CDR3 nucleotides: TGTGCCACCCAGGACAGGGAGCAGTTCTTC. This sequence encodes CATQDREQFF.

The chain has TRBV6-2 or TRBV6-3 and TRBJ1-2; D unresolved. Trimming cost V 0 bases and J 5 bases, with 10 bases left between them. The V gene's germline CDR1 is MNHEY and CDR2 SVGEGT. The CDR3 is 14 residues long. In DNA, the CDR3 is TGTGCCAGCAGTTACTCGAACAGCGAGTATGGCTACACCTTC. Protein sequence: CASSYSNSEYGYTF.

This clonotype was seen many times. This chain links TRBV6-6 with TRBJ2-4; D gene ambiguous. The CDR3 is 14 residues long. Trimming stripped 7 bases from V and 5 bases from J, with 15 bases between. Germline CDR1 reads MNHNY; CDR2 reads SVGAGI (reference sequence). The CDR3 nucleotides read TGTGCCAGCAAGTATAAAAGTCCCGAAAACATTCAGTACTTC. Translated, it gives CASKYKSPENIQYF.

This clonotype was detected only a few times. CDR3 residues: CSARTTGGNEQFF. CDR3 DNA: TGCAGTGCTAGGACAACAGGGGGGAATGAGCAGTTCTTC. The chain is built from TRBV20-1 and TRBJ2-1, with 8 bases that match TRBD1. The V and J ends lost 3 bases and 7 bases, in that order; junction bases with no gene match: 5. The CDR3 has 13 amino acids. Per the germline V gene, CDR1 is DFQATT and CDR2 is SNEGSKA (reference sequence).

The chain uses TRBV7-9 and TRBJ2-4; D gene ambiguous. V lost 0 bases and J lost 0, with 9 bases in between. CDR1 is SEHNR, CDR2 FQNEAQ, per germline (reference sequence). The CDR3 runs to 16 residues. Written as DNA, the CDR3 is TGTGCCAGCAGCTTAGCAGAGAGGCTAGCCAAAAACATTCAGTACTTC. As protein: CASSLAERLAKNIQYF.

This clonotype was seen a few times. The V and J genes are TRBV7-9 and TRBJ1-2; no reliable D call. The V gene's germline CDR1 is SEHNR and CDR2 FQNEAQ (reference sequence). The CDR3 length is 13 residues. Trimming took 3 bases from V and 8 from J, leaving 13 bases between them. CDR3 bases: TGTGCCAGCAGCTTGGTTGGAGCGTCGGGCTACACCTTC. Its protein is CASSLVGASGYTF.

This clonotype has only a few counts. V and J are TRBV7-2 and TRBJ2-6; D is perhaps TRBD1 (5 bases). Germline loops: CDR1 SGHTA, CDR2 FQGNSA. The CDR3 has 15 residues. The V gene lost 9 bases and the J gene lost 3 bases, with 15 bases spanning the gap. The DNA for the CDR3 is TGTGCCAGTTTCACAGGCGTTGGTGGGGCCAACGTCCTGACTTTC. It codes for CASFTGVGGANVLTF.

CDR3 loop: CSVRGESGSPLHF. The CDR3 nucleotides are TGCAGTGTCAGGGGGGAAAGTGGTTCACCCCTCCACTTT. The rearrangement joins TRBV20-1 to TRBJ1-6, with 7 bases that match TRBD1. The V gene end was trimmed by 7 bases and the J gene end by 9 bases; junction bases not matched to a gene: 9. This CDR3 is built from 13 residues. CDR1 is DFQATT and CDR2 is SNEGSKA in the germline V gene (reference sequence).

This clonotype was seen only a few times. CDR3 in amino acids: CASSLRGHGSTDTQYF. DNA of the CDR3: TGTGCCAGCAGCCTCAGGGGTCATGGGAGCACAGATACGCAGTATTTT. V usage is TRBV11-3 and J usage is TRBJ2-3; D perhaps matches TRBD1 (6 bases). The V gene's germline CDR1 is SGHNT and CDR2 YENEEA. This CDR3 spans 16 amino acids. V was cut by 5 bases and J by 0 bases, with 15 bases left in between.

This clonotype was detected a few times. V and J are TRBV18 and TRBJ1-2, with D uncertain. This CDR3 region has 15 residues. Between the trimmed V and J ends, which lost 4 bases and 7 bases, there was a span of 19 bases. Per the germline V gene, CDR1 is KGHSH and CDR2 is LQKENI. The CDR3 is CASSRPYMDMGGYTF. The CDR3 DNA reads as TGTGCCAGCTCACGCCCTTACATGGATATGGGTGGCTACACCTTC.

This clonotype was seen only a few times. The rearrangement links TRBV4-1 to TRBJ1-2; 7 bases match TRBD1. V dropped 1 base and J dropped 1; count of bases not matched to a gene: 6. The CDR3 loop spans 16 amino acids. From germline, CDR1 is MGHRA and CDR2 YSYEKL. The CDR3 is CASSQVTGAINYGYTF. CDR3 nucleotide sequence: TGCGCCAGCAGCCAAGTAACAGGGGCCATTAACTATGGCTACACCTTC.

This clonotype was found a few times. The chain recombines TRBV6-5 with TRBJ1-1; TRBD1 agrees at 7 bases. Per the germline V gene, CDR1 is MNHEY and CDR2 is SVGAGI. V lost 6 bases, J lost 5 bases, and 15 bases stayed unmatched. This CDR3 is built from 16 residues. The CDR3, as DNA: TGTGCCAGCAGCCTAAGACAGGGTCGGTTGTGGACTGAAGCTTTCTTT. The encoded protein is CASSLRQGRLWTEAFF.

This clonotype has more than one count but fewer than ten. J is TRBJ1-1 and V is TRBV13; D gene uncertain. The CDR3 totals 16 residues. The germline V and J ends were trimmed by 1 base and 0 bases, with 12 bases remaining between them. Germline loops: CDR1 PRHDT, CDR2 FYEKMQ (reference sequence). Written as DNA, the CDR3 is TGTGCCAGCAGCTTAGAAGGAGTGCCCATGAACACTGAAGCTTTCTTT. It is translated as CASSLEGVPMNTEAFF.